These 28 T cell receptor beta chains were all obtained from the same sample, sequenced in a study of identifying expanded T cells in peripheral blood. Profiling relied on immunoSEQ multiplex PCR, and the TCRdb table lists in-frame clones only, not all of them. This table holds roughly 100,000 clones, around 89% found once. The specimen was blood. The receptors were sampled from a person between 18 and 69 years old in good health.

This clone was detected a few times. This chain connects TRBV7-9 to TRBJ2-4, with no clear D. V was clipped by 0 bases and J by 3 bases, with 6 bases between them. The CDR3 is made up of 14 amino acids. Germline V gene data show CDR1 as SEHNR and CDR2 as FQNEAQ (reference sequence). The CDR3 region is CASSLALVKNIQYF. CDR3 sequence (DNA): TGTGCCAGCAGCTTAGCTCTGGTCAAAAACATTCAGTACTTC.

The gene calls are TRBV29-1 and TRBJ2-6, with D possibly called TRBD1 or TRBD2 (6 bases each). V lost 4 bases and J 4 bases, leaving 11 bases between the germline ends. Per germline, CDR1 SQVTM and CDR2 ANQGSEA. The CDR3 has 14 amino acids. The CDR3 loop is CSVVGGVGANVLTF. In nucleotides, the CDR3 is TGCAGCGTTGTGGGGGGCGTCGGGGCCAACGTCCTGACTTTC.

In nucleotides, the CDR3 is TGTGCCAGCAGCTCGGGGGGATGGAACATTCAGTACTTC. Its translation: CASSSGGWNIQYF. The chain has TRBV11-2 and TRBJ2-4, with 7 bases matching TRBD2. With 4 bases clipped from V and 7 bases from J, the junction kept 4 bases outside the gene matches. The CDR3 length is 13 residues. Germline CDR1 SGHAT, CDR2 FQNNGV.

The chain links TRBV29-1 to TRBJ1-2; D is unclear. Germline CDR1 is SQVTM and CDR2 is ANQGSEA. V was trimmed by 0 bases and J by 2 bases, leaving 13 bases between them. The CDR3 sequence is 15 residues long. CDR3 amino acids: CSVEEADGKNYGYTF. The CDR3 nucleotides are TGCAGCGTTGAAGAGGCTGACGGTAAAAACTATGGCTACACCTTC.

There are a few counts of this clone. The chain carries TRBV9 and TRBJ1-2; TRBD1 matches 11 bases. Germline loops: CDR1 SGDLS, CDR2 YYNGEE. The CDR3 loop spans 15 amino acids. Unmatched junction bases numbered 6, after V lost 2 bases and J lost 6 bases. The CDR3 region is CASSVPGTGGDGYTF. The DNA for the CDR3 is TGTGCCAGCAGCGTTCCCGGGACAGGGGGGGATGGCTACACCTTC.

The chain uses TRBV19 and TRBJ2-5, with D tentatively TRBD1 or TRBD2 (5 bases each). Germline CDR1 and CDR2: LNHDA and SQIVND (reference sequence). Trimming removed 3 bases at V and 2 bases at J, with 16 bases between. The CDR3 spans 16 residues. CDR3 protein: CASSIRGGQLQETQYF. CDR3 sequence (DNA): TGTGCCAGTAGTATTAGGGGCGGGCAACTACAAGAGACCCAGTACTTC.

This chain links TRBV5-1 with TRBJ1-4; D is unclear. The V and J ends lost 0 bases and 2 bases respectively, with 8 bases between them. In germline, CDR1 is SGHRS, CDR2 YFSETQ. The CDR3 runs 15 residues. The CDR3, as DNA: TGCGCCAGCAGCTTGGGAGGGAATACTAATGAAAAACTGTTTTTT. Protein: CASSLGGNTNEKLFF.

This chain uses TRBV7-4 with TRBJ1-4; TRBD1 might be the D (5 bases). V shed 8 bases and J shed 7 bases, with 17 bases lying between them. This CDR3 spans 14 amino acids. Per the germline V gene, CDR1 is SGHVT and CDR2 is SQSDAQ. In DNA, the CDR3 is TGTGCCAGCCCCGCAGGCAGGGATCGTGAAAAACTGTTTTTT. It is translated as CASPAGRDREKLFF.

In this sample, this clone turned up a few times. The V and J genes are TRBV27 and TRBJ1-6; TRBD1 agrees at 7 bases. The germline V gene encodes CDR1 MNHEY and CDR2 SMNVEV (reference sequence). V was clipped by 5 bases and J by 9 bases; unmatched bases: 13. The CDR3 runs to 16 residues. The CDR3 is CASSETPGGGGSPLHF. The CDR3 DNA reads as TGTGCCAGCAGTGAAACTCCGGGAGGGGGCGGTTCACCCCTCCACTTT.

V gene TRBV5-1 combines with J gene TRBJ2-6; D unresolved. The CDR3 totals 15 residues. The germline V and J ends were trimmed by 1 base and 0 bases, with 5 bases remaining between them. The germline gives CDR1 SGHRS, CDR2 YFSETQ. The DNA of the CDR3 is TGCGCCAGCAGCTTGAGCGTCTCTGGGGCCAACGTCCTGACTTTC. Translated: CASSLSVSGANVLTF.

This sequence joins TRBV6-4 and TRBJ2-3; D gene ambiguous. The CDR3 length is 16 residues. Germline lookup yields CDR1 MRHNA and CDR2 SNTAGT. V was shortened by 0 bases and J by 1 base, with 11 bases between the two germline ends. The CDR3 DNA reads TGTGCCAGCAGTGACTCGGGTACTACAGGCACAGATACGCAGTATTTT. The encoded protein is CASSDSGTTGTDTQYF.

The chain links TRBV19 to TRBJ2-6; D is undetermined. The germline CDR1 and CDR2 sequences are LNHDA and SQIVND (reference sequence). V was trimmed by 3 bases and J by 4 bases, leaving 13 bases between them. The CDR3 totals 16 residues. This chain's CDR3 is CASSIQSGSGANVLTF. The DNA of the CDR3 is TGTGCCAGTAGTATCCAATCAGGTTCCGGGGCCAACGTCCTGACTTTC.

The DNA for the CDR3 is TGTGCCAGCTCACTATCAACGAACACTGAAGCTTTCTTT. Its translation: CASSLSTNTEAFF. The chain recombines TRBV18 with TRBJ1-1; D is unresolved. Trimming left V 4 bases short and J 1 base short, with 7 bases between. The CDR3 runs to 13 residues. Germline CDR1 and CDR2: KGHSH and LQKENI.

This chain joins TRBV6-4 and TRBJ2-3; a possible D gene is TRBD2 (6 bases). Germline V CDR1 and CDR2: MRHNA, SNTAGT. Trimming stripped 6 bases from V and 5 bases from J, with 6 bases between. The CDR3 is 11 amino acids. The CDR3 is CASRAGDTQYF. DNA of the CDR3: TGTGCCAGCAGAGCGGGAGATACGCAGTATTTT.

The chain is built from TRBV6-6 and TRBJ1-6; D is uncertain. This CDR3 spans 14 amino acids. Germline CDR1 MNHNY, CDR2 SVGAGI (reference sequence). Trimming removed 5 bases at V and 1 base at J, with 6 bases between. CDR3: CASSTESYNSPLHF. CDR3 in DNA: TGTGCCAGCAGTACAGAATCCTATAATTCACCCCTCCACTTT.

V usage is TRBV5-5 and J usage is TRBJ1-5, with 8 positions matching TRBD1. The junction had 6 bases not matched to a gene; V was cut back by 3 bases and J by 7 bases. The CDR3 length is 14 residues. The germline gives CDR1 SGHKS, CDR2 YYEKEE (reference sequence). The CDR3 spells CASSWEQGGQPQHF. As DNA, the CDR3 is TGTGCCAGCAGCTGGGAACAGGGGGGGCAGCCCCAGCATTTT.

This clone has just a few counts. The chain links TRBV30 to TRBJ1-6, with 7 nucleotides matching TRBD1. Germline V CDR1 and CDR2: GTSNPN, SVGIG (reference sequence). CDR3 length: 12 amino acids. V trimming: 3 bases; J trimming: 8 bases; junction bases outside the gene matches: 1. The CDR3 DNA is TGTGCCTGGAGCACAGGGGATTCACCCCTCCACTTT. This encodes CAWSTGDSPLHF.

The chain has TRBV9 and TRBJ2-3; D is unresolved. Trimming cost V 7 bases and J 2 bases, with 11 bases left between them. CDR1 SGDLS and CDR2 YYNGEE come from the germline V gene. The CDR3 has 13 residues. The CDR3 spells CASQVSLTDTQYF. For the CDR3, the DNA is TGTGCCAGCCAGGTTAGTCTCACAGATACGCAGTATTTT.

The rearrangement links TRBV7-8 to TRBJ1-2; D not resolved. The CDR3 consists of 15 residues. Germline V CDR1 and CDR2: SGHVS, FQNEAQ. V lost 7 bases and J 4 bases, leaving 19 bases between the germline ends. Here the CDR3 reads CASTLGGSRAYGYTF. In DNA, the CDR3 is TGTGCCAGCACCCTCGGCGGGAGCCGCGCCTATGGCTACACCTTC. The whole variable domain, filled in from reference TRBV7-8 and TRBJ1-2, reads GAGVSQSPRYKVAKRGQDVALRCDPISGHVSLFWYQQALGQGPEFLTYFQNEAQLDKSGLPSDRFFAERPEGSVSTLKIQRTQQEDSAVYLCASTLGGSRAYGYTFGSGTRLTVV.

This chain joins TRBV28 and TRBJ1-2, with D uncertain. Trimming took off 2 bases at V and 2 bases at J, with 9 bases between the two ends. The CDR3 is made up of 14 amino acids. Germline V gene data show CDR1 as MDHEN and CDR2 as SYDVKM. Written as DNA, the CDR3 is TGTGCCAGCAGTTTAGAACAGTTAAACTATGGCTACACCTTC. This encodes CASSLEQLNYGYTF.

The J gene is TRBJ1-5, the V gene TRBV19; tentatively, D is TRBD1 (5 bases). V gave up 3 bases and J gave up 1 base, with 10 bases separating them. In germline, CDR1 is LNHDA, CDR2 SQIVND (reference sequence). CDR3 length: 15 amino acids. The CDR3, as DNA: TGTGCCAGTAGTATGCAGGGAAGGAGCAATCAGCCCCAGCATTTT. This encodes CASSMQGRSNQPQHF.

V usage is TRBV2 and J usage is TRBJ1-5, with D unclear. V lost 6 bases to trimming and J lost 2 bases, with 8 bases between them. This CDR3 is 13 amino acids long. Germline lookup yields CDR1 SNHLY and CDR2 FYNNEI. CDR3 protein: CASRALGNQPQHF. The CDR3 bases are TGTGCCAGCAGGGCCCTGGGCAATCAGCCCCAGCATTTT.

The rearrangement joins TRBV5-1 to TRBJ2-7; D unresolved. The V and J ends lost 0 bases and 3 bases respectively, with 7 bases between them. Germline V CDR1 and CDR2: SGHRS, YFSETQ. The CDR3 extends over 13 amino acids. CDR3 sequence reads: CASSLVGLYEQYF. The CDR3 DNA sequence: TGCGCCAGCAGCTTGGTGGGCCTCTACGAGCAGTACTTC.

The CDR3 sequence: CASSIGVGTYEQYF. The CDR3 nucleotides read TGTGCCAGTAGTATAGGTGTAGGAACCTACGAGCAGTACTTC. The chain links TRBV19 to TRBJ2-7; D call uncertain. The germline gives CDR1 LNHDA, CDR2 SQIVND (reference sequence). The CDR3 extends over 14 amino acids. V gave up 1 base and J gave up 2 bases, with 9 bases separating them.

Turning to this clone: Relative to the germline gene, one junction end is altered; a read error may explain this. The chain links TRBV10-1 to TRBJ2-5; D remains unclear. This CDR3 is 12 amino acids long. The germline CDR1 and CDR2 sequences are WNHNN and SYGVQD (reference sequence). CDR3 amino acids: CASSPNQETQYF. CDR3 DNA sequence: TGCGCCAGCAGTCCCAACCAGGAGACCCAGTACTTC.

CDR3 protein: CSVRDRDSYNEQFF. CDR3 sequence (DNA): TGCAGCGTTAGAGACAGGGACTCCTACAATGAGCAGTTCTTC. The genes are TRBV29-1 and TRBJ2-1; 7 positions match TRBD1. The V segment lost 5 bases and the J segment 0 bases; nucleotides outside the gene matches: 4. Germline CDR1 reads SQVTM; CDR2 reads ANQGSEA. The CDR3 runs 14 residues.

The chain has TRBV19 and TRBJ1-1; D is possibly TRBD1 (5 bases). V was clipped by 4 bases and J by 5 bases, with 14 bases between them. The germline gives CDR1 LNHDA, CDR2 SQIVND (reference sequence). The CDR3 is 14 residues long. CDR3 in amino acids: CASSTGTSWTEAFF. CDR3 bases: TGTGCCAGTAGTACTGGGACGTCCTGGACTGAAGCTTTCTTT. Full variable domain (rest looked up from reference TRBV19 and TRBJ1-1): DGGITQSPKYLFRKEGQNVTLSCEQNLNHDAMYWYRQDPGQGLRLIYYSQIVNDFQKGDIAEGYSVSREKKESFPLTVTSAQKNPTAFYLCASSTGTSWTEAFFGQGTRLTVV.

This clone was counted a few times. V is TRBV28 and J is TRBJ2-1; the D is unclear. The germline V and J ends were trimmed by 7 bases and 5 bases, with 12 bases remaining between them. Germline values: CDR1 MDHEN, CDR2 SYDVKM. The CDR3 is 13 residues long. CDR3 amino acids: CASISTANNEQFF. The CDR3 nucleotides read TGTGCCAGCATTTCGACGGCCAACAATGAGCAGTTCTTC.